This T cell receptor (beta chain) was retrieved from a study of shared clonotypes between healthy human individuals (TCRdb year 2020). Some background on the complete study: Three men and a couple of women, aged 18 to 49 years, made up the cohort. Libraries were prepared and TCR repertoires were sequenced by different laboratories using diverse techniques, in order to increase sequencing depth and limit assay-specific biases. To estimate repertoire size and how much clonotypes are shared between individuals, the study performed deep sequencing of blood TCR repertoires from roughly five healthy adults. Per donor, leukapheresis produced somewhere between about 0.9 and 10 billion PBMCs. Per donor, three plates each were used for CD4 naive and CD4 memory, two for CD8 naive, and one for CD8 memory. What the authors observed across the whole study: Higher generation probabilities were observed for clonotypes shared by all four sorted-subset donors than for non-shared clonotypes. Sampling was limited to blood, and TCR repertoires in tissue likely differ from TCR repertoires in blood. Larger estimated clonotype richness was generally found for naive subsets than for memory subsets. Pairwise subsampling led to the expectation that sequencing depth would affect the degree of clonotype sharing among donors. Across several donors, about 4.5% of naive CD4, more than 3% of naive CD8, about 2% of memory CD4, and 0.4% to 0.45% of memory CD8 clonotypes were shared. Because the study included a small number of donors, the genetic and exposure-history diversity represented was limited. Incomplete sequencing was indicated by rarefaction of sorted-subset datasets, despite the large sequencing depth.

As concerns this clone: The antigen it recognizes is unknown. Per-base qualities were not stored, and no clone one base away is much larger.

TCR CDR3 regions were amplified from genomic DNA by multiplex PCR using the deep immunoSEQ assay. For each cell subset, the extracted genomic DNA was distributed evenly across all wells of several immunoSEQ 96-well plates, and each plate served as one replicate. For sorted subsets, each replicate PCR was loaded with roughly 200 ng genomic DNA, equivalent to 30,000 or so T cell genomes. Purified libraries were quantified with a Qubit 3.0 fluorometer, sized on a Bioanalyzer 2100, and re-quantified with the KAPA Library Quantification kit. Each immunoSEQ 96-well plate was sequenced on its own single-read 150-cycle Illumina NextSeq 550 flow cell. The source study handled its data this way. Because only junctional sequences without quality scores were contained in the immunoSEQ output, filtering matching that applied to full-length reads could not be performed. Sequences were annotated with PyIR, a Python wrapper for IgBLAST v1.9, using IMGT germline references to assign V/J genes and CDR3. Reads were removed for weak V/J assignments (E-value above 1e-6), missing CDR3, stop codons, out-of-frame junctions, or ambiguous translated residues. V3J clonotypes were defined by identical inferred V gene, J gene, and CDR3 amino acid sequence. Percentage overlap between repertoires was calculated by dividing the number of shared unique clonotypes by the size of the smaller repertoire. Repertoire richness was assessed with RTK rarefaction, the Chao1 estimator, and Recon v2.1 estimates of unobserved clonotypes. Generation probabilities were computed with OLGA for all TCRbeta clonotypes obtained by the gDNA method from a few donors. The table was pulled from immuneACCESS by TCRdb, which kept in-frame rearrangements only. Such tables lose some clones; where checked, under half of the loss comes from unresolved V genes, and the rest has no known cause. V and J calls and clone size come straight from that table; D and trimming were deduced from the DNA. This sample gives hundreds of thousands of clones in total; around 86% of them show up just once. The ten top clones hold 15% to 20% of the sample.

The donors were healthy, HIV-negative adults with no recently reported acute infections or vaccinations. Every donor was a Caucasian adult living in Nashville, Tennessee, USA. CD8 memory samples consisted of magnetically selected CD45RO+ cells combined with CCR7-negative CD45RA+ effector memory (TemRA) cells. After blood collection by leukapheresis, PBMCs were isolated using Ficoll-Histopaque density gradient centrifugation and then cryopreserved in the vapor phase of liquid nitrogen. Purity and quantity of every magnetically sorted T cell population were checked by analytical flow cytometry. Genomic DNA was isolated from each sorted fraction and quantified by UV absorbance on a Nanodrop 2000c. The origin of this receptor is a man aged 18 to 35 in good health. The specimen was memory CD8+ T cells sorted from blood. The cell subset or site label of this sample denotes: CD45RO+ cells pooled with CCR7-negative TemRA cells.

The DNA sequence reads TGTGCCAGCATAACCCGAGGGGGACCTTCCTACGAGCAGTACTTC. This translates into CASITRGGPSYEQYF. The chain couples TRBV6-5 to TRBJ2-7, with TRBD1 tentatively as D gene (6 bases match). The CDR3 sequence holds 15 residues, the cysteine and phenylalanine included. Kept here is only the CDR3 DNA, which spans 45 bases and is read in frame from base 1. Trimming at the junction amounts to 7 bases on V and 1 base on J, and the germline ends lie 17 bases apart. According to the germline V gene, CDR1 reads MNHEY and CDR2 reads SVGAGI.